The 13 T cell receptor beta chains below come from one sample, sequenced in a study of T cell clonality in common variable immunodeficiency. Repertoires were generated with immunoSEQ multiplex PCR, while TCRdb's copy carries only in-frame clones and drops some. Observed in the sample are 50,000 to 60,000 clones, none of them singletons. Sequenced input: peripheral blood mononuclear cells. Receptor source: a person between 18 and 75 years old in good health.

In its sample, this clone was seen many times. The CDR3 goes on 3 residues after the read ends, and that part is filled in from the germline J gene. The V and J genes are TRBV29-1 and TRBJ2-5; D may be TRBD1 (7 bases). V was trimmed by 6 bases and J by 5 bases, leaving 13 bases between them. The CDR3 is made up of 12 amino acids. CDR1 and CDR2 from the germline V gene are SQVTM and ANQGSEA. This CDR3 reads CSVDPGGETQYF. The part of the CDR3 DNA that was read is TGCAGCGTCGACCCAGGGGGGGAGACC. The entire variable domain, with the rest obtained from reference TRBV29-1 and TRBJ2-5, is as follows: SAVISQKPSRDICQRGTSLTIQCQVDSQVTMMFWYRQQPGQSLTLIATANQGSEATYESGFVIDKFPISRPNLTFSTLTVSNMSPEDSSIYLCSVDPGGETQYFGPGTRLLVL.

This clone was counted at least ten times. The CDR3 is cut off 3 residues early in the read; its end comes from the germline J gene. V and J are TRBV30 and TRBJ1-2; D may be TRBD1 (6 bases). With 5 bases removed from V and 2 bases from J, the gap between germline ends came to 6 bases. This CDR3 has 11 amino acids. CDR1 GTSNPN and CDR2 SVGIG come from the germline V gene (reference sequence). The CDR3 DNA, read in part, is TGTGCCTGGGGACAGAACTATGGC. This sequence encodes CAWGQNYG. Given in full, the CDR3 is CAWGQNYGYTF.

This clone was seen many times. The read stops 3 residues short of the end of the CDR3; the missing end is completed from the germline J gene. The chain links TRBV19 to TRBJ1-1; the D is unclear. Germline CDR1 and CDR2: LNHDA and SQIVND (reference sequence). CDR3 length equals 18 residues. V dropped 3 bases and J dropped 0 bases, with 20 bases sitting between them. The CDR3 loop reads CASSMIPLRVTMNTEAFF. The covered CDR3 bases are TGTGCCAGTAGTATGATCCCGTTAAGAGTTACTATGAACACTGAA. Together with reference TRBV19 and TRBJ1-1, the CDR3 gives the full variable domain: DGGITQSPKYLFRKEGQNVTLSCEQNLNHDAMYWYRQDPGQGLRLIYYSQIVNDFQKGDIAEGYSVSREKKESFPLTVTSAQKNPTAFYLCASSMIPLRVTMNTEAFFGQGTRLTVV.

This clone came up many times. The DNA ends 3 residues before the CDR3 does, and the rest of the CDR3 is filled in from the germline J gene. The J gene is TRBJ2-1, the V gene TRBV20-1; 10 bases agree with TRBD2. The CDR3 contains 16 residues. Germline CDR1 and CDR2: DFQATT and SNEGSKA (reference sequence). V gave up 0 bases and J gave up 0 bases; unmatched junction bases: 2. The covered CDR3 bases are TGCAGTGCTAGAGATCGGACTAGCGGCTCCTACAATGAG. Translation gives CSARDRTSGSYNE. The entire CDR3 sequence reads CSARDRTSGSYNEQFF.

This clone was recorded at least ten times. Partial CDR3 DNA: TGTGCCAGCAGCCCCCAGGGGACAGTTAATGAAAAA. This gives the protein CASSPQGTVNEK. The whole CDR3 reads CASSPQGTVNEKLFF. The genes are TRBV7-2 and TRBJ1-4; 7 positions agree with TRBD1. The read gets to within 3 residues of the CDR3 end, and the germline J gene fills in the rest. V was clipped by 5 bases and J by 4 bases; unmatched bases: 7. The germline V gene has CDR1 SGHTA and CDR2 FQGNSA. The CDR3 has 15 amino acids.

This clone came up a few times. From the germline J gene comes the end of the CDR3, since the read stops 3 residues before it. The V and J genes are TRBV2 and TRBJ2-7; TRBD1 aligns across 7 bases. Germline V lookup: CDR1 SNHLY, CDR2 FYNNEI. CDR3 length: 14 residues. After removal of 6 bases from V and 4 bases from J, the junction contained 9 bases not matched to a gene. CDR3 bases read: TGTGCCAGCAGCGGTTCCAGGGGGTTTTACGAG. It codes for CASSGSRGFYE. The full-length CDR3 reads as CASSGSRGFYEQYF.

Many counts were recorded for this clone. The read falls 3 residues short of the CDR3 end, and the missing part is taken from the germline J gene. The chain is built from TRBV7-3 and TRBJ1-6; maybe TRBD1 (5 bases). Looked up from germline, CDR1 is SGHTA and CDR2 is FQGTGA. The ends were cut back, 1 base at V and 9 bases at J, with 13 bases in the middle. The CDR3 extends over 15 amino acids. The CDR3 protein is CASSLKGIPISPLHF. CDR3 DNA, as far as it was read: TGTGCCAGCAGCTTAAAGGGGATACCTATTTCACCC.

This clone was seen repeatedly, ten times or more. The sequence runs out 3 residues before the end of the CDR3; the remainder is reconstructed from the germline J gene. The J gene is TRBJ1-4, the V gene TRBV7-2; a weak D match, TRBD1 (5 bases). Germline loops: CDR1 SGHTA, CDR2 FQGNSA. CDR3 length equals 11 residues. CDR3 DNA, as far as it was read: TGTGCCAGCAGTTGGGGCGTTGGA. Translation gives CASSWGVG. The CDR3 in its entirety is CASSWGVGLFF.

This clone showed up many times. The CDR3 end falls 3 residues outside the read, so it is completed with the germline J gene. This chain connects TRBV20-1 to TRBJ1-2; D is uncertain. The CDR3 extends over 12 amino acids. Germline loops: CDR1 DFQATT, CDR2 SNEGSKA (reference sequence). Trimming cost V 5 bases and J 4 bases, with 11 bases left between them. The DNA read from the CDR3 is TGCAGTGCTTCGGACTTGCTCTATGGC. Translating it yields CSASDLLYG. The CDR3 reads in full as CSASDLLYGYTF.

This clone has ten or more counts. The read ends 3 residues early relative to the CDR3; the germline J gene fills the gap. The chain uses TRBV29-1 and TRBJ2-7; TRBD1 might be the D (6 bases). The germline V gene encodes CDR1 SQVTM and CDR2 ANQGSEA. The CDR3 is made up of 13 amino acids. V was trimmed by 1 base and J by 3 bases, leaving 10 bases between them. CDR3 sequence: CSVEVGGNYEQYF. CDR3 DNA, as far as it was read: TGCAGCGTTGAAGTTGGGGGCAACTACGAG.

The CDR3: CASSPGLAGGYTF. The sequenced part of the CDR3 DNA is TGTGCCAGCAGCCCTGGACTAGCGGGGGGC. The rearrangement joins TRBV7-8 to TRBJ1-2; D gene ambiguous. With the read ending 3 residues before the CDR3 end, the germline J gene is used to fill in that end. The CDR3 length is 13 residues. The germline gives CDR1 SGHVS, CDR2 FQNEAQ.

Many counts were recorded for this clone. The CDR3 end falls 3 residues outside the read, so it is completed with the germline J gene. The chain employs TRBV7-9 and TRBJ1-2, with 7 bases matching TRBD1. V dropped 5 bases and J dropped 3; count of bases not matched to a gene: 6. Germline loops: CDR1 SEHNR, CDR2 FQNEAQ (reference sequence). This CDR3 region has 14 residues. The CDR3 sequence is CASSPHDRDYGYTF. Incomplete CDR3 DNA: TGTGCCAGCAGCCCACACGACAGGGACTATGGC.

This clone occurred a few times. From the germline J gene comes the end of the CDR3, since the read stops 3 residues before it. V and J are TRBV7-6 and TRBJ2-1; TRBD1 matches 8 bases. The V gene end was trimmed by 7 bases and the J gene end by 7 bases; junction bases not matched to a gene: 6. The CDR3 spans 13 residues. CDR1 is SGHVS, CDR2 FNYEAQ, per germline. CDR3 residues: CASTDRVENEQFF. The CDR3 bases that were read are TGTGCCAGCACGGACAGGGTTGAGAATGAG.